This T cell receptor beta chain derives from a study of CD8+CD57+ T cells in acquired aplastic anemia. Study-level information: Across the sorted CD4+ and CD8+ cells, DNA amounts averaged 3.2 ug. Healthy-donor CD4+ cells averaged about 11 million reads.

The CDR3 extends over 13 amino acids. Germline lookup yields CDR1 SGHTA and CDR2 FQGNSA. V shed 6 bases and J 8 bases; nucleotides not matched to a gene: 6. Of note for this clonotype: Antigen: not known.

Researchers used genomic DNA as the template to profile TCR beta VDJ and CDR3. TCRdb passed the reads through MiXCR, listing each CDR3 protein once. The profile shows 86,000 or so distinct CDR3 sequences, 40% to 50% of them singletons. General study findings and limits: Patients did not significantly differ from controls in CD8+ Simpson's diversity. Researchers report that fewer than 30 CD8+ CDR3 sequences appeared in both patients and controls.

The sequence came from a human donor in good health, serving as a control. This chain connects TRBV7-2 to TRBJ1-4; 7 bases agree with TRBD1. Specimen: sorted CD4+, CD8+, or CD8+CD57+ T cells (not recorded which) from PBMCs. This chain's CDR3 is CASRAQGEEKLFF. In nucleotides, the CDR3 is TGTGCCAGCAGAGCGCAGGGGGAGGAAAAACTGTTTTTT.